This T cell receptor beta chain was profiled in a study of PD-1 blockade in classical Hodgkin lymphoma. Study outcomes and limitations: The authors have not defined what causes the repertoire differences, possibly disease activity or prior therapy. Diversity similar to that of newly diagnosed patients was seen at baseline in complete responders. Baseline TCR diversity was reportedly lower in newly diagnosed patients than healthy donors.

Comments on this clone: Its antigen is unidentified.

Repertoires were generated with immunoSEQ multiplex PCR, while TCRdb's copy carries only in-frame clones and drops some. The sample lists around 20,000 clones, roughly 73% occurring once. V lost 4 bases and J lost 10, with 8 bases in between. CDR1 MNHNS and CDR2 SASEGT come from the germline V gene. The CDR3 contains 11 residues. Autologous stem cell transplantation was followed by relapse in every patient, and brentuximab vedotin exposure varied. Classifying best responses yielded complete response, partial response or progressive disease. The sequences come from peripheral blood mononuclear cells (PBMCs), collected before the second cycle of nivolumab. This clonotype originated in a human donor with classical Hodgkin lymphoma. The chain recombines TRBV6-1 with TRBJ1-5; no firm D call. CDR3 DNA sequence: TGTGCCAGCAGTGTGGGCCCCCCCCAGCATTTT. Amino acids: CASSVGPPQHF.